This TCR beta chain is drawn from a study of cytomegalovirus exposure and HLA in healthy donors. 13 Jbeta primers and 60 Vbeta primers were used for the PCR. Data came from immunoSEQ multiplex PCR; TCRdb stores just in-frame clones and leaves some out. The sample contains approximately 130,000 clones, around 75% of which appear only once. This CDR3 is 14 amino acids long. Between the trimmed V and J ends, which lost 4 bases and 7 bases, there was a span of 17 bases. From germline, CDR1 is KGHSH and CDR2 LQKENI. This clone was detected once. Sequencing was performed on PBMCs. The chain carries TRBV18 and TRBJ2-7; a possible D gene is TRBD2 (6 bases). The clonotype comes from a woman aged 45-59 years in good health and CMV-seropositive. Written as DNA, the CDR3 is TGTGCCAGCTCACTAGACGCCCGACGGGAGGAGCAGTACTTC. Its translation is CASSLDARREEQYF.